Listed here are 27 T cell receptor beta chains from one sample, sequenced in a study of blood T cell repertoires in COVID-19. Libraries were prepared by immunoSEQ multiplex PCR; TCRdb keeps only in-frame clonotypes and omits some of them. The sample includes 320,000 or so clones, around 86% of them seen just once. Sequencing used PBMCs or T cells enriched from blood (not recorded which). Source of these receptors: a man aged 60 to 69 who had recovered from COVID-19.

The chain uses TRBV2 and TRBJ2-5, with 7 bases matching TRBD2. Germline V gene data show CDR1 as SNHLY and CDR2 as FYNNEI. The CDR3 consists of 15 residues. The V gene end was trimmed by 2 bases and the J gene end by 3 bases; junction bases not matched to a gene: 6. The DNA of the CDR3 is TGTGCCAGCAGTGAAAGATTCGCGGGAGAAGAGACCCAGTACTTC. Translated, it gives CASSERFAGEETQYF. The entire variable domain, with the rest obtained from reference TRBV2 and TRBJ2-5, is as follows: EPEVTQTPSHQVTQMGQEVILRCVPISNHLYFYWYRQILGQKVEFLVSFYNNEISEKSEIFDDQFSVERPDGSNFTLKIRSTKLEDSAMYFCASSERFAGEETQYFGPGTRLLVL.

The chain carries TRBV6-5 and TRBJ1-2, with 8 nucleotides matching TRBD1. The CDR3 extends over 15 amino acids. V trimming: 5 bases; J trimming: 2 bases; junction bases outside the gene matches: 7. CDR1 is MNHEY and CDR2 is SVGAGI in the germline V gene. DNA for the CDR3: TGTGCCAGCAGTCGCAGTGACAGGGGCAACTATGGCTACACCTTC. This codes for CASSRSDRGNYGYTF.

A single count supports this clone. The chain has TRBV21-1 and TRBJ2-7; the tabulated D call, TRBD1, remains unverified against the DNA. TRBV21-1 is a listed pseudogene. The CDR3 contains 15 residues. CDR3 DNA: TGTGCCAGCAGCGCCCCCGGGACAGGGAGGCACGAGCAGTACTTC. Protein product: CASSAPGTGRHEQYF.

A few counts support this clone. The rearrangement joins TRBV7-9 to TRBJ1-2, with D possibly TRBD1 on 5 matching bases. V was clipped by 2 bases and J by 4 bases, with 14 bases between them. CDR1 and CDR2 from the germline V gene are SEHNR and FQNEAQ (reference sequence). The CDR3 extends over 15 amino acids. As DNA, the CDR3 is TGTGCCAGCAGCTTACAGGGCAAAGAAGGCTATGGCTACACCTTC. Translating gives CASSLQGKEGYGYTF.

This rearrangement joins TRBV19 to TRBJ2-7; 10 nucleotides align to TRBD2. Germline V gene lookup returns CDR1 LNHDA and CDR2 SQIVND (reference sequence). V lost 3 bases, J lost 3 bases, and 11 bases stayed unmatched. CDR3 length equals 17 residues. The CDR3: CASSIGLAGGISYEQYF. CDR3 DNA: TGTGCCAGTAGTATTGGTTTAGCGGGAGGCATTAGCTACGAGCAGTACTTC.

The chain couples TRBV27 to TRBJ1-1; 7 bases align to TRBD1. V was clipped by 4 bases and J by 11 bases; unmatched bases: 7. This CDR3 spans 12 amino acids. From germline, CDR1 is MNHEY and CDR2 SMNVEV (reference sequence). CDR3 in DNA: TGTGCCAGCAGTTCTCGACAGGGTAGGGCTTTCTTT. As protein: CASSSRQGRAFF.

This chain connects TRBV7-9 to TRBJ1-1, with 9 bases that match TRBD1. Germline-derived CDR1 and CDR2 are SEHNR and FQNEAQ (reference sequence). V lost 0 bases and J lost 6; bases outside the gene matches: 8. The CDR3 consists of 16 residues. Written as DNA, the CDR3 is TGTGCCAGCAGCTTAGCGGGGACAGGGAGAGTCTCTGAAGCTTTCTTT. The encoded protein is CASSLAGTGRVSEAFF.

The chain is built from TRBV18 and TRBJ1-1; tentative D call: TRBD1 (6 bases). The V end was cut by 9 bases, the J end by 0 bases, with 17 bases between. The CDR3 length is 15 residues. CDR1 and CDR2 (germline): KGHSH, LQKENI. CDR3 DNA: TGTGCCAGTCAAGATGCAGGGGTGGTGAACACTGAAGCTTTCTTT. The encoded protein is CASQDAGVVNTEAFF.

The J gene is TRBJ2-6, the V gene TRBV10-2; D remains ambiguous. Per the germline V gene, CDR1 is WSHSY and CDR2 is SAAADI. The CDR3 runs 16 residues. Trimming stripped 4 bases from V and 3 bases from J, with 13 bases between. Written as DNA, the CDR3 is TGCGCCAGCAGTGGGAGCCACGACGGTGGGGCCAACGTCCTGACTTTC. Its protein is CASSGSHDGGANVLTF.

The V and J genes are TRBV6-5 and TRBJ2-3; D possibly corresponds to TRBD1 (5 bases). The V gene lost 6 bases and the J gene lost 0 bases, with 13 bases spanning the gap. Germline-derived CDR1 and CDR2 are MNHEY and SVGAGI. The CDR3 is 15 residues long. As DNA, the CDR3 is TGTGCCAGCAGCCTGAAAGGGGTGAGCACAGATACGCAGTATTTT. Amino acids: CASSLKGVSTDTQYF.

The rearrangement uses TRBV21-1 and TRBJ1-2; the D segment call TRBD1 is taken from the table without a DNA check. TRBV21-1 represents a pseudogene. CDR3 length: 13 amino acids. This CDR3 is CASSHRANYGYTF. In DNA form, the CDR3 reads TGTGCCAGCAGCCACAGGGCCAACTATGGCTACACCTTC.

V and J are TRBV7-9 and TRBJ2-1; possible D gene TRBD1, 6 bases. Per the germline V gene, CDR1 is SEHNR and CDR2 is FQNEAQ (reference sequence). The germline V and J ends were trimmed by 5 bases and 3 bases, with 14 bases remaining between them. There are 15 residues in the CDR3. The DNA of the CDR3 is TGTGCCAGCAGCCGGGACATTGGGAGCTACAATGAGCAGTTCTTC. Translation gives CASSRDIGSYNEQFF.

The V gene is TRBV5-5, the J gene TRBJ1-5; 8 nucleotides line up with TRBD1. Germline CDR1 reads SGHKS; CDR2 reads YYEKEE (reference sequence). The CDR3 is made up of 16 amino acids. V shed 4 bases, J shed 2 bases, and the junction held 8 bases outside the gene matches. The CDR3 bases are TGTGCCAGCAGCACCCAGGGGGCGCTGGGCAATCAGCCCCAGCATTTT. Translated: CASSTQGALGNQPQHF. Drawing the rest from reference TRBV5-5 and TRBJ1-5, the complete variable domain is DAGVTQSPTHLIKTRGQQVTLRCSPISGHKSVSWYQQVLGQGPQFIFQYYEKEERGRGNFPDRFSARQFPNYSSELNVNALLLGDSALYLCASSTQGALGNQPQHFGDGTRLSIL.

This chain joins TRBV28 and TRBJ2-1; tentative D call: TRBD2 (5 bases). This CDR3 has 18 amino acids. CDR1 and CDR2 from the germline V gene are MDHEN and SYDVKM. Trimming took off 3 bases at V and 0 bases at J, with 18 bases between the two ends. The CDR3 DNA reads TGTGCCAGCAGTTTCCCAACCGCGGGCGAAAGCTCCTACAATGAGCAGTTCTTC. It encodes CASSFPTAGESSYNEQFF.

CDR3: CASSLVGGPGLFF. The CDR3 DNA reads as TGTGCCAGCAGCTTAGTCGGGGGTCCGGGGCTGTTTTTT. The genes are TRBV11-3 and TRBJ2-2; D perhaps matches TRBD2 (6 bases). Per the germline V gene, CDR1 is SGHNT and CDR2 is YENEEA. Between the trimmed V and J ends, which lost 1 base and 13 bases, there was a span of 13 bases. The CDR3 is made up of 13 amino acids.

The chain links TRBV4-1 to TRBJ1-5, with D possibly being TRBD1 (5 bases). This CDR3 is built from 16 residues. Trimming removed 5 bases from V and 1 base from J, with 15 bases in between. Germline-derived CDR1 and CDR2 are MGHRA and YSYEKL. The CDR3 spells CASSTPGEGSNQPQHF. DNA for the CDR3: TGCGCCAGCAGCACTCCGGGGGAGGGAAGCAATCAGCCCCAGCATTTT.

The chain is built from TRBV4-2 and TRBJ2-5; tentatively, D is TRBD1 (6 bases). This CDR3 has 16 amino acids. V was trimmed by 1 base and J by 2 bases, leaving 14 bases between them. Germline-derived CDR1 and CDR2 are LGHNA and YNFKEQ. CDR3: CASSQVPLTGQETQYF. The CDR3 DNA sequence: TGTGCCAGCAGCCAAGTCCCCTTAACAGGGCAAGAGACCCAGTACTTC.

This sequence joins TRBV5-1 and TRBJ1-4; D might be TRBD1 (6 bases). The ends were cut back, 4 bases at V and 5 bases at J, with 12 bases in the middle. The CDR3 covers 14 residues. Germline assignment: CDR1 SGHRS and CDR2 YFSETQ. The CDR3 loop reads CASSRDILNEKLFF. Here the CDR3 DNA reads TGCGCCAGCAGCCGGGACATCCTAAATGAAAAACTGTTTTTT.

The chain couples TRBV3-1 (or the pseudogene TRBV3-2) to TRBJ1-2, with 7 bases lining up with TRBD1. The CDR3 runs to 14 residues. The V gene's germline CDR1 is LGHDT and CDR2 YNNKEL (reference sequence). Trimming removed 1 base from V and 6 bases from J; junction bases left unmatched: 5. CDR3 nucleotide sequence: TGTGCCAGCAGCCAAGGAGGGGGCGGTAATGGCTACACCTTC. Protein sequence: CASSQGGGGNGYTF.

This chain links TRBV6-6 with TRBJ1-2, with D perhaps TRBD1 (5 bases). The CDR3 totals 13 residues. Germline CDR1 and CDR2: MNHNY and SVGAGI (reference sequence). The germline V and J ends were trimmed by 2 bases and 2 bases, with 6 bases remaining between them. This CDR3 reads CASSYDSNYGYTF. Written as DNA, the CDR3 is TGTGCCAGCAGTTACGACAGCAACTATGGCTACACCTTC.

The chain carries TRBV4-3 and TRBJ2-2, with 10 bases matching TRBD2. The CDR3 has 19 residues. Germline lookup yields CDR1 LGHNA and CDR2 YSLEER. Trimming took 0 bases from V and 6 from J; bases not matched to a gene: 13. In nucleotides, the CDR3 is TGCGCCAGCAGCCAAGATGTGTCTAGCGGGAGTTCGAGGGCCGGGGAGCTGTTTTTT. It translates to CASSQDVSSGSSRAGELFF.

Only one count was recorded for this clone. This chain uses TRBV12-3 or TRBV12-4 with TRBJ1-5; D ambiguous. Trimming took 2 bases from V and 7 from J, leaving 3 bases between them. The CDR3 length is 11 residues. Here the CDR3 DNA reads TGTGCCAGCAGTTTAAGCCAGCCCCAGCATTTT. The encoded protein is CASSLSQPQHF.

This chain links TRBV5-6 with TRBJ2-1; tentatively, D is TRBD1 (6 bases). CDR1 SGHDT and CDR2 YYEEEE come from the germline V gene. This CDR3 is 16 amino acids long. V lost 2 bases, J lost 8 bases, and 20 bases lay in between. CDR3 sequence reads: CASSFPQGPLIDEQFF. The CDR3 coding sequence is TGTGCCAGCAGCTTTCCACAGGGCCCCCTCATAGATGAGCAGTTCTTC. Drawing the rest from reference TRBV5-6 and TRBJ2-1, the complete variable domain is DAGVTQSPTHLIKTRGQQVTLRCSPKSGHDTVSWYQQALGQGPQFIFQYYEEEERQRGNFPDRFSGHQFPNYSSELNVNALLLGDSALYLCASSFPQGPLIDEQFFGPGTRLTVL.

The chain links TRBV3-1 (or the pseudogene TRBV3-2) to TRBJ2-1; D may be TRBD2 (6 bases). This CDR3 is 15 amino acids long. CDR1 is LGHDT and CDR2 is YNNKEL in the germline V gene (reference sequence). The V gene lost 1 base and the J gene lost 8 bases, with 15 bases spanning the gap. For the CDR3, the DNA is TGTGCCAGCAGCCAAGGCCGGGAGCCGGCGGATGAGCAGTTCTTC. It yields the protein CASSQGREPADEQFF.

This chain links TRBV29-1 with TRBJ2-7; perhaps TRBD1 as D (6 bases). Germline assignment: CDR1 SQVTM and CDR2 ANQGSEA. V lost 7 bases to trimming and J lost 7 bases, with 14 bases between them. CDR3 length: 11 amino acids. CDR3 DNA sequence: TGCAGCGCCAGGGGTCCGGAAGAGCAGTACTTC. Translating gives CSARGPEEQYF.

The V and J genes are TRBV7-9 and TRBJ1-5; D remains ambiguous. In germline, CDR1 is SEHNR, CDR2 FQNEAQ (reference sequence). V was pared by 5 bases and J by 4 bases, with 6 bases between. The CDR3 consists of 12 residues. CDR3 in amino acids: CASSPGNQPQHF. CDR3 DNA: TGTGCCAGCAGCCCGGGGAATCAGCCCCAGCATTTT. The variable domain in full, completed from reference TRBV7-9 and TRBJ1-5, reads DTGVSQNPRHKITKRGQNVTFRCDPISEHNRLYWYRQTLGQGPEFLTYFQNEAQLEKSRLLSDRFSAERPKGSFSTLEIQRTEQGDSAMYLCASSPGNQPQHFGDGTRLSIL.

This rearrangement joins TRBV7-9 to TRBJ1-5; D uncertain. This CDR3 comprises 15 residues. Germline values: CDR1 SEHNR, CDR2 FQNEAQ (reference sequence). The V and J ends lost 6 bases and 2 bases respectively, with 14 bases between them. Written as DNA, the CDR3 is TGTGCCAGCAGGCCCCGGGTGGGAGGCAATCAGCCCCAGCATTTT. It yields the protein CASRPRVGGNQPQHF.